Below are 11 T cell receptor beta chains sequenced from a single sample in a study of technical replicates of blood from a handful of donors. Sequencing was performed with immunoSEQ multiplex PCR; in TCRdb, only in-frame clones are kept and a portion is missing. In the table there are approximately 73,000 clones, about nine tenths of which are singletons. The sequencing input was T cells isolated from PBMCs. The receptors shown here come from a human donor in good health.

The V and J genes are TRBV27 and TRBJ2-7; D remains unclear. This CDR3 is 11 amino acids long. Trimming removed 7 bases from V and 6 bases from J, with 10 bases in between. Germline assignment: CDR1 MNHEY and CDR2 SMNVEV (reference sequence). The CDR3 here is CASTIGLEQYF. CDR3 bases: TGTGCCAGCACCATTGGGCTCGAGCAGTACTTC.

A single count supports this clone. The V and J genes are TRBV28 and TRBJ1-5; D perhaps matches TRBD1 (5 bases). V was pared by 2 bases and J by 3 bases, with 8 bases between. Per germline, CDR1 MDHEN and CDR2 SYDVKM. The CDR3 is 14 residues long. The CDR3 nucleotides are TGTGCCAGCAGTTTAGTACAGGACAATCAGCCCCAGCATTTT. Its protein product is CASSLVQDNQPQHF.

Points on this clone: The junction shows a germline mismatch at one end, possibly a read error. The V call is TRBV5-1, the J call TRBJ2-7, with D possibly TRBD2 on 5 matching bases. This CDR3 comprises 13 residues. The germline V gene has CDR1 SGHRS and CDR2 YFSETQ. For the CDR3, the DNA is TGCGCCAGCAGCTTGGCGGCGGGTACCCCTTATAGCTTC. Residues: CASSLAAGTPYSF.

Here the CDR3 reads CASSFSLQAEQYF. The DNA of the CDR3 is TGTGCCAGCAGTTTCTCCCTCCAGGCCGAGCAGTACTTC. The chain joins TRBV27 to TRBJ2-7; D remains ambiguous. The CDR3 is made up of 13 amino acids. Germline CDR1 and CDR2: MNHEY and SMNVEV (reference sequence). Between the trimmed V and J ends, which lost 3 bases and 6 bases, there was a span of 12 bases.

The rearrangement uses TRBV28 and TRBJ2-5, with D maybe TRBD1 (6 bases). Between the trimmed V and J ends, which lost 6 bases and 9 bases, there was a span of 20 bases. This CDR3 region has 14 residues. Germline V lookup: CDR1 MDHEN, CDR2 SYDVKM. Here the CDR3 DNA reads TGTGCCAGCAGCAGAAAGATTACAGGGACGGCCCAGTACTTC. Protein product: CASSRKITGTAQYF.

The chain joins TRBV6-1 to TRBJ2-7; 14 bases agree with TRBD2. Trimming took 3 bases from V and 9 from J; bases not matched to a gene: 7. Germline CDR1 MNHNS, CDR2 SASEGT. CDR3 size: 15 residues. The CDR3 is CASSETGLAGDRQYF. The CDR3 DNA reads TGTGCCAGCAGTGAGACGGGACTAGCGGGAGATAGGCAGTACTTC.

The chain combines TRBV18 with TRBJ1-5; D unresolved. The V and J ends lost 3 bases and 6 bases respectively, with 15 bases between them. Germline loops: CDR1 KGHSH, CDR2 LQKENI. There are 15 residues in the CDR3. In DNA, the CDR3 is TGTGCCAGCTCACCGTCTCCGGGTCTCAGTCAGCCCCAGCATTTT. Translated, it gives CASSPSPGLSQPQHF.

The chain links TRBV9 to TRBJ2-7, with 7 nucleotides matching TRBD1. V lost 4 bases and J lost 7; bases outside the gene matches: 11. CDR3 length: 14 amino acids. Germline lookup yields CDR1 SGDLS and CDR2 YYNGEE. The CDR3 loop is CASSSGPSRGEQYF. The DNA of the CDR3 is TGTGCCAGCAGCTCCGGGCCGTCCAGGGGGGAGCAGTACTTC.

In nucleotides, the CDR3 is TGTGCCAGCAGCCAAACCCTAGCGGTTCTTTCCTACAATGAGCAGTTCTTC. Protein sequence: CASSQTLAVLSYNEQFF. The rearrangement links TRBV14 to TRBJ2-1, with 7 bases matching TRBD2. The CDR3 is 17 amino acids. The junction had 8 bases not matched to a gene; V was cut back by 2 bases and J by 1 base. Per the germline V gene, CDR1 is SGHDN and CDR2 is FVKESK. The full variable domain, completed using reference TRBV14 and TRBJ2-1, is EAGVTQFPSHSVIEKGQTVTLRCDPISGHDNLYWYRRVMGKEIKFLLHFVKESKQDESGMPNNRFLAERTGGTYSTLKVQPAELEDSGVYFCASSQTLAVLSYNEQFFGPGTRLTVL.

The gene calls are TRBV5-4 and TRBJ2-2; D is possibly TRBD1 (6 bases). V was trimmed by 5 bases and J by 1 base, leaving 9 bases between them. The CDR3 runs 14 residues. Germline V gives CDR1 SGHNT, CDR2 YYREEE (reference sequence). This CDR3 reads CASSRTVNTGELFF. The CDR3 DNA follows: TGTGCCAGCAGTAGGACAGTGAACACCGGGGAGCTGTTTTTT.

The chain couples TRBV11-3 to TRBJ2-3; TRBD2 matches 12 bases. Germline CDR1 SGHNT, CDR2 YENEEA. This CDR3 spans 16 amino acids. V trimming: 1 base; J trimming: 2 bases; junction bases outside the gene matches: 1. The CDR3 DNA follows: TGTGCCAGCAGCTTAGGACTAGCGGGAGCCACAGATACGCAGTATTTT. Amino acids: CASSLGLAGATDTQYF.